The clone carrying this T cell receptor (beta chain) was found once. The CDR3 runs 14 residues. V was shortened by 7 bases and J by 1 base, with 14 bases between the two germline ends. Per germline, CDR1 PRHDT and CDR2 FYEKMQ (reference sequence). The data were produced by immunoSEQ multiplex PCR, yet TCRdb's version contains in-frame clones alone and is incomplete. Of 9,300 or so clones detected, almost 85% appear once; the ten largest clones hold roughly 4.5%. This sample is part of a study of tumor T cells in aggressive B-cell lymphoma. The sequence derives from an adult with diffuse large B cell lymphoma. The rearrangement links TRBV13 to TRBJ2-7; D unclear. The sample consisted of tumor tissue. The CDR3 is CASKLGPGSYEQYF. The CDR3 DNA reads as TGTGCCAGCAAACTGGGCCCCGGATCCTACGAGCAGTACTTC. The whole variable domain, filled in from reference TRBV13 and TRBJ2-7, reads AAGVIQSPRHLIKEKRETATLKCYPIPRHDTVYWYQQGPGQDPQFLISFYEKMQSDKGSIPDRFSAQQFSDYHSELNMSSLELGDSALYFCASKLGPGSYEQYFGPGTRLTVT.